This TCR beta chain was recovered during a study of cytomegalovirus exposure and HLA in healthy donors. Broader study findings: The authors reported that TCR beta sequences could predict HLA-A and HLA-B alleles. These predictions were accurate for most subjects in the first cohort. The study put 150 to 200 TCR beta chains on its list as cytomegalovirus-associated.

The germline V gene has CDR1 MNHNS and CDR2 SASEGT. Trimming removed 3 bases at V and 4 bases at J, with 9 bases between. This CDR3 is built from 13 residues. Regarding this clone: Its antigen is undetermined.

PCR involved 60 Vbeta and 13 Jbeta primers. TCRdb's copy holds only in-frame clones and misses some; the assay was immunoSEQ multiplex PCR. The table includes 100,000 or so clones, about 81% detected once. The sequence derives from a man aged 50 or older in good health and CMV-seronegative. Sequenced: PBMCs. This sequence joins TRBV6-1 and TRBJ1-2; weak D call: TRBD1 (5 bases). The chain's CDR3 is CASSEVRVYGYTF. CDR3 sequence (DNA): TGTGCCAGCAGTGAGGTCAGGGTCTATGGCTACACCTTC.